This T cell receptor (beta chain) was identified in a study of blood T cells in healthy people across ages. Alongside a J-beta primer mix, a sample-barcoded 5' primer served in a second PCR lasting about 7 to 12 cycles. One entry per CDR3 protein, called by TCRdb with MiXCR from the 5' RACE reads. The sample yields some 730,000 distinct CDR3 sequences, 20% to 25% seen once. In germline, CDR1 is GTSNPN, CDR2 SVGIG (reference sequence). The CDR3 spans 14 residues. The ends lost 2 bases at V and 2 bases at J; junction bases unmatched: 2. This clonotype was detected a few times. Sequencing was performed on blood. The chain recombines TRBV30 with TRBJ2-3, with TRBD2 matching 9 bases. This clonotype was obtained from a man in his 70s in good health. CDR3 sequence (DNA): TGTGCCTGGAGTCAGGGACTAGCCACAGATACGCAGTATTTT. This sequence encodes CAWSQGLATDTQYF.